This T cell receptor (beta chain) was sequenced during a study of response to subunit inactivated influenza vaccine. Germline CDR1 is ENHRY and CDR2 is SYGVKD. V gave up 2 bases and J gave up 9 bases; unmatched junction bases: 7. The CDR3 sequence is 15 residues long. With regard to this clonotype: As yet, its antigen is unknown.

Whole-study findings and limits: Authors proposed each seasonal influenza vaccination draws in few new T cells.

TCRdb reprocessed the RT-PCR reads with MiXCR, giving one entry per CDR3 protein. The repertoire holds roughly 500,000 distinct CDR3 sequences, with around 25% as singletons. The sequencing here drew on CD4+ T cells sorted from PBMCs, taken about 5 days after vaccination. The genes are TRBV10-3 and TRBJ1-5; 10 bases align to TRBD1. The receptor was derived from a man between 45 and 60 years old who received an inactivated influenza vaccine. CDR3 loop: CAISEAGQGVGPQHF. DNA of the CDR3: TGTGCCATCAGTGAGGCCGGACAGGGGGTAGGGCCCCAGCATTTT.